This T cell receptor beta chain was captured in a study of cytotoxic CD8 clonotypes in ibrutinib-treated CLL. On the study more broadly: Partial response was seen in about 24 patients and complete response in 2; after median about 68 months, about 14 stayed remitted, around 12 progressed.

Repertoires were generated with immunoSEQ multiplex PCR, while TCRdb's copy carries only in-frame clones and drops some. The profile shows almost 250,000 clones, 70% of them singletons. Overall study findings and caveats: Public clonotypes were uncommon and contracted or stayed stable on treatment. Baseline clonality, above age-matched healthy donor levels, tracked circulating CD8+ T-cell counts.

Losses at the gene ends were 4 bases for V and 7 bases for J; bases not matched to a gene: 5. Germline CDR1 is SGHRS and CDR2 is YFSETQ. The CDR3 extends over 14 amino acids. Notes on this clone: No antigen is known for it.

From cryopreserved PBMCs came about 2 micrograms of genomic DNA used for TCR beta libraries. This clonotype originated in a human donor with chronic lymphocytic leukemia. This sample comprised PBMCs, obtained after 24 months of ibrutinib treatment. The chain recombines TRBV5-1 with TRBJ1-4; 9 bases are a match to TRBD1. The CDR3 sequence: CASSARQGGEKLFF. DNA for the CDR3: TGCGCCAGCAGCGCCCGACAGGGGGGTGAAAAACTGTTTTTT.